Included here is one TCR beta chain sequence, with context. No cognate antigen has been identified for it. No qualities accompany the bases; no much larger clone lies one base away. V sheds 0 bases and J sheds 8 bases, leaving 10 bases between their ends. The CDR3 measures 14 amino acids from cysteine to phenylalanine. Just the 42-base CDR3 DNA is kept, in frame starting at base 1. CDR1 and CDR2 were assigned from the germline V gene (reference sequence) as LNHNV and YYDKDF. The library was generated by the immunoSEQ multiplex PCR assay. In most patients, genomic DNA was isolated using the Qiagen DNeasy Blood and Tissue Kit and sent frozen to Adaptive Biotechnologies for TCR sequencing. Adaptive Biotechnologies carried out high-throughput TCR-beta CDR3 sequencing of genomic DNA for most patients. The authors processed their data as follows. Adaptive's ImmunoSEQ software supplied the TCR sequencing data for around 19 patients, while MiXCR and VDJtools were used to process a few other patients. To correct CD4 versus CD8 sorting errors, any sequence found in both subsets at a frequency ratio below 5:1 was removed. CDR3 nucleotide sequences shared between donor and recipient were removed because their origin could not be assigned. Alloreactive clones required at least 2-fold expansion over unstimulated cells and minimum CFSE-low frequency of 0.002% (template counts) or 0.001% (read counts). A clone was considered mappable if detected in the sequenced pre-transplant spleen, lymph node, or MLR CFSE-low populations of the donor or recipient. The cumulative frequency of alloreactive clones was calculated as a percentage of all sequences, weighted by copy number. The source is immuneACCESS, and TCRdb retained only in-frame sequences with V and J called. Part of the clones is not carried over; for the studies checked, unresolved V genes explain less than half of this, and the remainder is unexplained. V and J calls and clone size are copied from that table; D and trimming were computed from the DNA. Here the sample has approximately 99,000 clones; roughly 90% occur a single time. Around 0.07% of the sample lies in the top ten.

The data originate from a study of graft-versus-host responses after intestinal transplantation (dated by TCRdb to about 2021). As for the study more broadly: The transplants that recipients got were multivisceral, liver-intestinal, or isolated intestinal. Anti-thymocyte globulin induction was given to all recipients, followed by maintenance tacrolimus and steroids for approximately three years. After intestinal transplantation, graft-versus-host and host-versus-graft alloreactive T cell clones in the graft, circulation and bone marrow were tracked using bulk TCR-beta CDR3 sequencing. Alloreactive clones were identified by sequencing pre-transplant mixed lymphocyte reaction products and comparing them with unstimulated pre-transplant donor and recipient T cells. Of the roughly 25 intestinal transplant recipients enrolled in the cohort, one of whom was a retransplant, a few patients without pretransplant specimens were excluded. Donor T cell macrochimerism was defined as a peak of at least 4% donor T cells among recipient peripheral blood mononuclear cells. Rather than going through the commercial service, samples from three later patients were sequenced in-house on an Illumina MiSeq and processed with MiXCR. Broader findings and caveats from the paper: Patients with donor T cell macrochimerism had high GvH to HvG T cell clonal ratios in their allografts. Early after transplant, declines in HvG clones were associated with peak levels of circulating GvH clones. The relatively low number and heterogeneity of intestinal transplant patients limited the conclusions. GvH clones were detected in recipient bone marrow, and some of these GvH clones were observed earlier in ileal mucosa or blood, consistent with an intestinal mucosal origin.

What the time point label conveys for this sample: cells obtained before transplantation from donor or recipient. CD3+CD4+ and CD3+CD8+ populations were FACS-sorted from unstimulated pre-transplant donor and recipient cells taken from spleen or lymph nodes. The rearrangement joined TRBV15 to TRBJ1-4; no D gene can be assigned with confidence. The sequencing used unstimulated CD8+ T cells sorted from spleen or lymph node cells, collected before transplant. This TCR was sampled from a human donor who was the organ donor for an intestinal transplant. The nucleotide sequence reads TGTGCCACCAGCAGAGATCGTGCAGGCGAAAAACTGTTTTTT. Translated, it reads CATSRDRAGEKLFF. Outside the CDR3, residues come from the reference TRBV15 and TRBJ1-4 proteins, so the full variable domain is: DAMVIQNPRYQVTQFGKPVTLSCSQTLNHNVMYWYQQKSSQAPKLLFHYYDKDFNNEADTPDNFQSRRPNTSFCFLDIRSPGLGDTAMYLCATSRDRAGEKLFFGSGTQLSVL.